These T cell receptor beta chains were read from a single sample in a study of patients and donors after allogeneic stem cell transplantation. TCRdb re-called the RT-PCR reads with MiXCR, one entry per CDR3 protein. The sample holds about 150,000 distinct CDR3 sequences, roughly 35% seen once. The specimen sequenced was blood, either unsorted or a sorted T cell fraction (not recorded which). These receptors were taken from a human donor who was either an allogeneic HSCT recipient or a stem cell or donor lymphocyte infusion donor (not recorded which). It is not recorded whose cells these are; they may come from a transplant donor. Both conserved end residues are part of each CDR3. The D gene is left open where the match is weak. Only some rows state a clone size, as once, few, many or a class for expanded clones.

D gene,V gene,clone size,J gene,CDR3 protein,CDR3 DNA
-,TRBV6-5,few,TRBJ1-4,CASSPERGPLNEKLFF,TGTGCCAGCAGTCCCGAGAGGGGACCGCTAAATGAAAAACTGTTTTTT
-,TRBV4-1,-,TRBJ1-5,CASSQVTGDQPQHF,TGCGCCAGCAGCCAGGTCACCGGGGATCAGCCCCAGCATTTT
-,TRBV15,-,TRBJ1-5,CATSREGTDYSSNQPQHF,TGTGCCACCAGCAGAGAGGGGACCGACTACTCTAGCAATCAGCCCCAGCATTTT
-,TRBV9,-,TRBJ2-4,CASSVGGIGIQYF,TGTGCCAGCAGCGTAGGAGGTATCGGCATTCAGTACTTC
-,TRBV5-1,few,TRBJ2-1,CASSLGSGRLGNEQFF,TGCGCCAGCAGCTTGGGCAGCGGGCGTTTGGGAAATGAGCAGTTCTTC
-,TRBV7-3,-,TRBJ2-2,CASSLKGVSNTGELFF,TGTGCCAGCAGCTTAAAAGGGGTCTCGAACACCGGGGAGCTGTTTTTT
-,TRBV29-1,-,TRBJ1-1,CSVEGGLDTEAFF,TGCAGCGTTGAGGGGGGGCTGGACACTGAAGCTTTCTTT
-,TRBV7-2,-,TRBJ2-5,CASSLVGGLETQYF,TGTGCCAGCAGCTTAGTAGGCGGATTAGAGACCCAGTACTTC
-,TRBV20-1,-,TRBJ1-1,CSARPRNKNTEAFF,TGCAGTGCTAGACCTAGGAACAAAAACACTGAAGCTTTCTTT
TRBD1,TRBV10-3,few,TRBJ2-5,CAISEPDRGRGETQYF,TGTGCCATCAGTGAGCCTGACAGGGGGCGAGGCGAGACCCAGTACTTC
-,TRBV10-3,-,TRBJ2-2,CATAPGLRNTGELFF,TGTGCCACCGCTCCGGGACTTCGGAACACCGGGGAGCTGTTTTTT
-,TRBV5-1,-,TRBJ1-2,CASSLRVRGYGYTF,TGCGCCAGCAGCCTCAGGGTGAGGGGCTATGGCTACACCTTC
TRBD1,TRBV20-1,few,TRBJ1-6,CSAPRQGAIISPLHF,TGCAGTGCCCCTCGACAGGGGGCAATTATATCACCCCTCCACTTT
-,TRBV6-1,few,TRBJ1-1,CASSEAPNTEAFF,TGTGCCAGCAGTGAAGCGCCGAACACTGAAGCTTTCTTT
-,TRBV20-1,few,TRBJ2-3,CSARDGSSGWADTQYF,TGCAGTGCTAGAGATGGGAGCAGTGGATGGGCAGATACGCAGTATTTT
-,TRBV5-1,-,TRBJ2-6,CASSLDYSSGANVLTF,TGCGCCAGCAGCTTGGATTACAGCTCTGGGGCCAACGTCCTGACTTTC
TRBD1,TRBV12-3/TRBV12-4,few,TRBJ1-5,CASSSYQGAQPQHF,TGTGCCAGCAGTTCCTACCAGGGGGCCCAGCCCCAGCATTTT
-,TRBV9,-,TRBJ2-7,CASSDGVIAYEQYF,TGTGCCAGCAGCGATGGGGTTATCGCCTACGAGCAGTACTTC